A single sample gave rise to the 24 T cell receptor beta chains below, sequenced in a study of cytomegalovirus exposure and HLA in healthy donors. Libraries were prepared by immunoSEQ multiplex PCR; TCRdb keeps only in-frame clonotypes and omits some of them. In the table there are 100,000 to 150,000 clones, roughly 93% of which are singletons. Specimen: PBMCs. The origin of the receptors is a woman aged 18 to 35 in good health and CMV-seronegative.

This chain connects TRBV27 to TRBJ1-1; weak D call: TRBD1 (5 bases). The CDR3 is 14 amino acids. CDR1 and CDR2 from the germline V gene are MNHEY and SMNVEV (reference sequence). V lost 3 bases to trimming and J lost 4 bases, with 12 bases between them. The CDR3 DNA is TGTGCCAGCAGTTTTGAAATGGGGGGCACTGAAGCTTTCTTT. Amino acids: CASSFEMGGTEAFF.

The chain combines TRBV2 with TRBJ1-5; D unclear. V was cut by 6 bases and J by 0 bases, with 12 bases left in between. The germline gives CDR1 SNHLY, CDR2 FYNNEI. The CDR3 runs 15 residues. The CDR3: CASSLERNSNQPQHF. In DNA form, the CDR3 reads TGTGCCAGCAGCCTTGAGAGAAATAGCAATCAGCCCCAGCATTTT.

The chain links TRBV18 to TRBJ1-4; D is uncertain. Germline V gene lookup returns CDR1 KGHSH and CDR2 LQKENI. V gave up 4 bases and J gave up 4 bases, with 7 bases separating them. The CDR3 length is 13 residues. In nucleotides, the CDR3 is TGTGCCAGCTCACGAGGGTATAATGAAAAACTGTTTTTT. Its protein is CASSRGYNEKLFF.

The genes are TRBV28 and TRBJ1-5; the D is unclear. The CDR3 is 13 amino acids. From germline, CDR1 is MDHEN and CDR2 SYDVKM. Trimming left V 7 bases short and J 5 bases short, with 12 bases between. The CDR3 spells CASTIGRDQPQHF. CDR3 in DNA: TGTGCCAGCACCATCGGGAGGGATCAGCCCCAGCATTTT.

Only one count was recorded for this clone. V and J are TRBV28 and TRBJ1-1; D may be TRBD1 (6 bases). The CDR3 contains 15 residues. Germline lookup yields CDR1 MDHEN and CDR2 SYDVKM. The V end was cut by 6 bases, the J end by 3 bases, with 17 bases between. DNA of the CDR3: TGTGCCAGCAGACCACAGGGTCCCGGGGACACTGAAGCTTTCTTT. This encodes CASRPQGPGDTEAFF.

This clone was seen just once. This chain joins TRBV7-6 and TRBJ2-3; 7 nucleotides line up with TRBD2. The length of the CDR3 is 19 residues. Trimming cost V 4 bases and J 4 bases; bases outside gene matches: 20. Germline V gives CDR1 SGHVS, CDR2 FNYEAQ. The CDR3 region has the DNA TGTGCCAGCAGCTCTATCCATCGGGGGGTTCCGGGGGTCCCAGATACGCAGTATTTT. This codes for CASSSIHRGVPGVPDTQYF.

This clone appeared a single time. V is TRBV2 and J is TRBJ2-2; D may be TRBD1 (5 bases). This CDR3 has 14 residues. V was trimmed by 7 bases and J by 0 bases, leaving 9 bases between them. The V gene's germline CDR1 is SNHLY and CDR2 FYNNEI. This CDR3 reads CASIQGPNTGELFF. The CDR3 DNA is TGTGCCAGCATCCAGGGCCCGAACACCGGGGAGCTGTTTTTT.

This clone was recorded many times. The chain employs TRBV5-1 and TRBJ2-1, with 9 bases aligning to TRBD1. CDR3 length: 16 amino acids. V was clipped by 4 bases and J by 7 bases; unmatched bases: 12. Per germline, CDR1 SGHRS and CDR2 YFSETQ. The CDR3 coding sequence is TGCGCCAGCAGCGGGCTATCGGGACAGGGAGGAAATGAGCAGTTCTTC. This gives the protein CASSGLSGQGGNEQFF.

The chain joins TRBV7-6 to TRBJ2-6, with a tentative D call TRBD1 (6 bases). CDR3 length: 16 amino acids. CDR1 SGHVS and CDR2 FNYEAQ come from the germline V gene. The V end was cut by 5 bases, the J end by 2 bases, with 13 bases between. CDR3: CASSPRTAPGANVLTF. The DNA for the CDR3 is TGTGCCAGCAGCCCTAGGACAGCCCCTGGGGCCAACGTCCTGACTTTC.

This sequence joins TRBV19 and TRBJ2-3; 8 bases are shared with TRBD2. V lost 4 bases and J lost 3; bases outside the gene matches: 6. Per the germline V gene, CDR1 is LNHDA and CDR2 is SQIVND (reference sequence). The CDR3 loop spans 15 amino acids. CDR3 DNA: TGTGCCAGTAGTAGACTAGCGAAGGAGACAGATACGCAGTATTTT. Amino acids: CASSRLAKETDTQYF. The complete variable domain, with remaining parts taken from reference TRBV19 and TRBJ2-3, reads DGGITQSPKYLFRKEGQNVTLSCEQNLNHDAMYWYRQDPGQGLRLIYYSQIVNDFQKGDIAEGYSVSREKKESFPLTVTSAQKNPTAFYLCASSRLAKETDTQYFGPGTRLTVL.

This rearrangement joins TRBV11-2 to TRBJ2-1; 11 nucleotides match TRBD2. The trim removed 1 base at V and 2 bases at J, leaving 10 bases unmatched. Germline CDR1 reads SGHAT; CDR2 reads FQNNGV. The length of the CDR3 is 19 residues. CDR3 bases: TGTGCCAGCAGCTTAGGAACGACACTAGCGGGGGCCCCCTACAATGAGCAGTTCTTC. Encoded protein: CASSLGTTLAGAPYNEQFF.

The chain is built from TRBV7-9 and TRBJ2-3; TRBD1 agrees at 8 bases. This CDR3 region has 17 residues. In germline, CDR1 is SEHNR, CDR2 FQNEAQ (reference sequence). V was clipped by 5 bases and J by 0 bases; unmatched bases: 10. The CDR3 is CASSQGADGGSTDTQYF. The CDR3 nucleotides are TGTGCCAGCAGCCAGGGGGCCGATGGGGGTAGCACAGATACGCAGTATTTT.

The J gene is TRBJ2-7, the V gene TRBV6-1, with TRBD1 identical over 7 bases. The CDR3 consists of 14 residues. Germline V gene data show CDR1 as MNHNS and CDR2 as SASEGT. With 3 bases clipped from V and 1 base from J, the junction kept 3 bases outside the gene matches. The CDR3 loop is CASSDRQGSYEQYF. The DNA of the CDR3 is TGTGCCAGCAGTGACCGACAGGGATCCTACGAGCAGTACTTC.

The chain couples TRBV18 to TRBJ2-7; D remains unclear. Germline values: CDR1 KGHSH, CDR2 LQKENI. Trimming shortened V by 6 bases and J by 1 base, and 16 bases separated the two germline ends. CDR3 length equals 15 residues. CDR3 coding DNA: TGTGCCAGCTCCCGAGGAGAGGTGATGTCCTACGAGCAGTACTTC. Translated: CASSRGEVMSYEQYF.

This sequence joins TRBV5-6 and TRBJ2-3; the match to TRBD2 covers 8 bases. Trimming at V came to 1 base and at J to 0 bases, leaving 10 bases not matched to a gene. This CDR3 contains 18 residues. CDR1 SGHDT and CDR2 YYEEEE come from the germline V gene. CDR3 protein: CASSLRTSTLGSTDTQYF. The CDR3 coding sequence is TGTGCCAGCAGCTTGAGGACTAGCACCCTCGGTAGCACAGATACGCAGTATTTT.

CDR3 loop: CASSLPGTGANEQFF. CDR3 DNA: TGCGCCAGCAGCTTACCCGGGACAGGGGCGAATGAGCAGTTCTTC. The rearrangement joins TRBV5-1 to TRBJ2-1, with 10 bases aligning to TRBD1. Trimming took 2 bases from V and 7 from J; bases not matched to a gene: 6. Germline CDR1 reads SGHRS; CDR2 reads YFSETQ. CDR3 length: 15 residues.

This chain uses TRBV6-1 with TRBJ1-1; no reliable D call. The V end was cut by 3 bases, the J end by 3 bases, with 20 bases between. Germline lookup yields CDR1 MNHNS and CDR2 SASEGT. The CDR3 has 17 residues. CDR3 DNA sequence: TGTGCCAGCAGTGATCCCCCCCGCCAAAGCCTTCACACTGAAGCTTTCTTT. Residues: CASSDPPRQSLHTEAFF.

This clone is a singleton in its sample. This chain links TRBV27 with TRBJ2-3; possible D gene TRBD2, 7 bases. CDR3 length: 15 residues. CDR1 and CDR2 from the germline V gene are MNHEY and SMNVEV (reference sequence). Trimming pared 7 bases from V and 1 base from J, leaving 15 bases between. The CDR3 coding sequence is TGTGCCAGCACCTCTGGGGGGGCCGGCACAGATACGCAGTATTTT. It translates to CASTSGGAGTDTQYF.

The chain has TRBV7-9 and TRBJ1-4, with no clear D. Germline V gene data show CDR1 as SEHNR and CDR2 as FQNEAQ (reference sequence). Trimming cost V 5 bases and J 4 bases, with 8 bases left between them. The CDR3 sequence is 13 residues long. The CDR3 sequence: CASSLSLNEKLFF. The DNA for the CDR3 is TGTGCCAGCAGCCTCTCCCTTAATGAAAAACTGTTTTTT.

V usage is TRBV4-2 and J usage is TRBJ2-5, with 8 bases aligning to TRBD2. CDR1 is LGHNA and CDR2 is YNFKEQ in the germline V gene. The CDR3 totals 14 residues. Trimming at V came to 4 bases and at J to 5 bases, leaving 6 bases not matched to a gene. CDR3 sequence: CASSRNGGGETQYF. CDR3 in DNA: TGTGCCAGCAGCCGGAACGGCGGGGGGGAGACCCAGTACTTC.

This rearrangement joins TRBV4-1 to TRBJ2-3; maybe TRBD2 (6 bases). The V gene's germline CDR1 is MGHRA and CDR2 YSYEKL. V dropped 3 bases and J dropped 5 bases, with 18 bases sitting between them. This CDR3 region has 16 residues. CDR3 amino acids: CASSHTSGGGVDTQYF. The CDR3 coding sequence is TGCGCCAGCAGCCATACATCTGGCGGCGGGGTAGATACGCAGTATTTT.

This chain joins TRBV19 and TRBJ2-5; 7 bases agree with TRBD1. The germline V gene has CDR1 LNHDA and CDR2 SQIVND (reference sequence). The CDR3 loop spans 14 amino acids. The V gene end was trimmed by 5 bases and the J gene end by 4 bases; junction bases not matched to a gene: 7. The CDR3 reads CASSPLDRVETQYF. CDR3 coding DNA: TGTGCCAGTAGTCCCTTAGACAGGGTAGAGACCCAGTACTTC.

This clone was counted a single time. The gene calls are TRBV6-1 and TRBJ1-5; 9 nucleotides agree with TRBD1. Losses at the gene ends were 0 bases for V and 3 bases for J; bases not matched to a gene: 6. Germline assignment: CDR1 MNHNS and CDR2 SASEGT. The CDR3 loop spans 17 amino acids. This CDR3 is CASSEAFWTGDNQPQHF. The DNA of the CDR3 is TGTGCCAGCAGTGAAGCATTCTGGACAGGGGACAATCAGCCCCAGCATTTT.

V gene TRBV2 combines with J gene TRBJ1-6; D unresolved. The CDR3 runs to 15 residues. Germline V gives CDR1 SNHLY, CDR2 FYNNEI. V was pared by 7 bases and J by 4 bases, with 14 bases between. The chain's CDR3 is CASIPRRDYNSPLHF. The DNA of the CDR3 is TGTGCCAGCATTCCAAGACGGGATTATAATTCACCCCTCCACTTT.